This entry lists 30 T cell receptor beta chains sequenced from one sample in a study of T cell repertoires in aging, cancer and after chemotherapy. Rearranged V-D-J TRB sequences were amplified with a mixed TRB-A/B primer pool. TCRdb called the multiplex PCR reads again in MiXCR, with one record for every CDR3 protein. The sample records roughly 9,100 distinct CDR3 sequences, approximately 30% being singletons. TCR beta rearrangements were amplified from peripheral blood genomic DNA. Sequencing was performed on blood. Receptor source: a human donor in good health.

This chain uses TRBV5-1 with TRBJ2-2; maybe TRBD2 (5 bases). CDR3 length equals 15 residues. From germline, CDR1 is SGHRS and CDR2 YFSETQ. Trimming took off 2 bases at V and 2 bases at J, with 10 bases between the two ends. As DNA, the CDR3 is TGCGCCAGCAGCTTAGGAGCGGCCAACACCGGGGAGCTGTTTTTT. Translating gives CASSLGAANTGELFF.

This clonotype was picked up a small number of times. V usage is TRBV11-3 and J usage is TRBJ2-5; no clear D. Trimming cost V 4 bases and J 1 base, with 10 bases left between them. CDR3 length: 14 amino acids. CDR1 is SGHNT, CDR2 YENEEA, per germline. CDR3 nucleotides: TGTGCCAGCAGCTACCTGGGTGGCCAAGAGACCCAGTACTTC. Translation gives CASSYLGGQETQYF.

V gene TRBV6-5 combines with J gene TRBJ2-5, with TRBD2 matching over 9 bases. Germline trimming cut 5 bases from V and 2 bases from J; bases unmatched to any gene: 9. Germline values: CDR1 MNHEY, CDR2 SVGAGI. The CDR3 loop spans 16 amino acids. The CDR3 loop is CASSLLGAGGQETQYF. Here the CDR3 DNA reads TGTGCCAGCAGTCTACTCGGGGCGGGGGGGCAAGAGACCCAGTACTTC.

This clonotype was seen a few times. V and J are TRBV19 and TRBJ1-1; 7 nucleotides match TRBD1. The CDR3 runs to 17 residues. Germline V gene data show CDR1 as LNHDA and CDR2 as SQIVND (reference sequence). With 4 bases clipped from V and 1 base from J, the junction kept 12 bases outside the gene matches. The CDR3 sequence is CASSNRARGEGNTEAFF. In nucleotides, the CDR3 is TGTGCCAGTAGTAACCGGGCCAGGGGGGAAGGGAACACTGAAGCTTTCTTT.

This clonotype came up a few times. V is TRBV6-5 and J is TRBJ1-1, with TRBD1 as a possible D gene (5 bases). V was cut by 6 bases and J by 2 bases, with 13 bases left in between. CDR3 length equals 14 residues. The germline CDR1 and CDR2 sequences are MNHEY and SVGAGI. CDR3 region: CASRMDMINTEAFF. The DNA of the CDR3 is TGTGCCAGCAGAATGGACATGATCAACACTGAAGCTTTCTTT.

This clonotype was seen a few times. The rearrangement uses TRBV19 and TRBJ2-1, with D unresolved. Germline V gene data show CDR1 as LNHDA and CDR2 as SQIVND (reference sequence). The CDR3 runs to 11 residues. V gave up 3 bases and J gave up 6 bases, with 3 bases separating them. DNA for the CDR3: TGTGCCAGTAGTATCCCCAATGAGCAGTTCTTC. This translates into CASSIPNEQFF.

The V call is TRBV27, the J call TRBJ2-7, with TRBD1 matching over 10 bases. CDR1 and CDR2 from the germline V gene are MNHEY and SMNVEV (reference sequence). J was trimmed by 4 bases and V by 1 base; bases with no gene match: 7. The CDR3 contains 16 residues. The CDR3 coding sequence is TGTGCCAGCAGTTTATTTATGGGACAGGGGTCGTACGAGCAGTACTTC. This encodes CASSLFMGQGSYEQYF.

With respect to this clonotype: A read error may be the cause here, since a much bigger clone is one base away. V gene TRBV11-3 combines with J gene TRBJ1-6; TRBD1 matches 7 bases. The CDR3 is 16 amino acids. Germline values: CDR1 SGHNT, CDR2 YENEEA. The V segment lost 6 bases and the J segment 7 bases; nucleotides outside the gene matches: 12. In nucleotides, the CDR3 is TGTGCCAGCAGTCTCGCCGGGACAGCGCGGAATTCACCCCTCCACTTT. Residues: CASSLAGTARNSPLHF.

The sample holds a few counts of this clonotype. This chain connects TRBV30 to TRBJ2-3, with TRBD1 matching 10 bases. This CDR3 spans 15 amino acids. The trim removed 2 bases at V and 2 bases at J, leaving 4 bases unmatched. Germline loops: CDR1 GTSNPN, CDR2 SVGIG (reference sequence). Written as DNA, the CDR3 is TGTGCCTGGAGTAGAGGGACAGGGGTCACAGATACGCAGTATTTT. Translating gives CAWSRGTGVTDTQYF.

This clonotype was observed a few times. The CDR3 DNA reads TGTGCCAGCAGCCTTGGGCGGGTCTCTGGAGGCTACACCTTC. Amino acid sequence: CASSLGRVSGGYTF. V and J are TRBV13 and TRBJ1-2; D unresolved. There are 14 residues in the CDR3. Germline V gene data show CDR1 as PRHDT and CDR2 as FYEKMQ (reference sequence). V dropped 5 bases and J dropped 8 bases, with 18 bases sitting between them.

This rearrangement joins TRBV10-3 to TRBJ1-1, with 7 bases matching TRBD1. This CDR3 has 14 amino acids. Germline CDR1 ENHRY, CDR2 SYGVKD. V shed 10 bases, J shed 6 bases, and the junction held 14 bases outside the gene matches. CDR3 sequence (DNA): TGTGCCACCAATCCACAGGGGATGGAATCTGAAGCTTTCTTT. Protein sequence: CATNPQGMESEAFF.

The chain carries TRBV5-4 and TRBJ2-5; D gene unclear. CDR1 SGHNT and CDR2 YYREEE come from the germline V gene (reference sequence). The CDR3 contains 12 residues. Between the trimmed V and J ends, which lost 0 bases and 5 bases, there was a span of 5 bases. Here the CDR3 DNA reads TGTGCCAGCAGCTTGGATGGGGAGACCCAGTACTTC. Protein: CASSLDGETQYF.

There are a few counts of this clonotype. The V call is TRBV12-3 or TRBV12-4, the J call TRBJ1-4; D is uncertain. Between the trimmed V and J ends, which lost 5 bases and 0 bases, there was a span of 7 bases. The CDR3 is 14 residues long. DNA for the CDR3: TGTGCCAGCAGTGTAGTTGCAACTAATGAAAAACTGTTTTTT. It encodes CASSVVATNEKLFF.

The rearrangement joins TRBV11-3 to TRBJ2-7; 9 positions agree with TRBD2. Germline CDR1 and CDR2: SGHNT and YENEEA. Unmatched junction bases numbered 6, after V lost 3 bases and J lost 6 bases. This CDR3 is built from 14 residues. Here the CDR3 reads CASSLASGAGEQYF. In DNA, the CDR3 is TGTGCCAGCAGCTTGGCTAGCGGGGCCGGCGAGCAGTACTTC.

This chain uses TRBV27 with TRBJ2-3; 10 bases align to TRBD2. This CDR3 has 16 residues. V shed 2 bases, J shed 6 bases, and the junction held 8 bases outside the gene matches. CDR1 and CDR2 from the germline V gene are MNHEY and SMNVEV (reference sequence). The chain's CDR3 is CASSLGSGGPGDTQYF. As DNA, the CDR3 is TGTGCCAGCAGTTTAGGTAGCGGGGGGCCGGGGGATACGCAGTATTTT.

The J gene is TRBJ1-2, the V gene TRBV12-3 or TRBV12-4; D might be TRBD1 (6 bases). Trimming took off 6 bases at V and 2 bases at J, with 13 bases between the two ends. This CDR3 comprises 14 residues. CDR3 sequence (DNA): TGTGCCAGCAGCCGTTCCCAGGGGAACTATGGCTACACCTTC. As protein: CASSRSQGNYGYTF.

This clonotype was seen a handful of times. The V call is TRBV27, the J call TRBJ2-1; D is undetermined. The CDR3 totals 13 residues. Germline V gives CDR1 MNHEY, CDR2 SMNVEV (reference sequence). V lost 4 bases and J lost 11, with 15 bases in between. CDR3 loop: CASSSSLEVKQFF. The CDR3 nucleotides are TGTGCCAGCAGTTCCAGCCTAGAGGTAAAGCAGTTCTTC.

The chain has TRBV18 and TRBJ2-7; the match to TRBD2 covers 13 bases. Germline CDR1 KGHSH, CDR2 LQKENI. V lost 3 bases and J lost 1; bases outside the gene matches: 0. The CDR3 runs to 15 residues. The CDR3: CASSPTSGGSYEQYF. CDR3 coding DNA: TGTGCCAGCTCACCGACTAGCGGGGGGTCCTACGAGCAGTACTTC.

This clonotype has only a few counts. The rearrangement links TRBV18 to TRBJ1-2; D remains unclear. Per the germline V gene, CDR1 is KGHSH and CDR2 is LQKENI. Trimming removed 4 bases at V and 1 base at J, with 10 bases between. This CDR3 contains 14 residues. CDR3 region: CASSRGPSNYGYTF. The CDR3 bases are TGTGCCAGCTCACGAGGGCCAAGTAACTATGGCTACACCTTC. The whole variable domain, remainder taken from reference TRBV18 and TRBJ1-2, is NAGVMQNPRHLVRRRGQEARLRCSPMKGHSHVYWYRQLPEEGLKFMVYLQKENIIDESGMPKERFSAEFPKEGPSILRIQQVVRGDSAAYFCASSRGPSNYGYTFGSGTRLTVV.

The rearrangement joins TRBV11-3 to TRBJ2-1, with 7 bases identical to TRBD1. CDR1 is SGHNT and CDR2 is YENEEA in the germline V gene. V shed 3 bases, J shed 9 bases, and the junction held 5 bases outside the gene matches. The CDR3 loop spans 13 amino acids. CDR3 bases: TGTGCCAGCAGCTTTGGACAGGTTGTTGAGCAGTTCTTC. It encodes CASSFGQVVEQFF.

In the case of this clonotype: Relative to the germline gene, one junction end is altered; a read error may explain this. The chain has TRBV12-3 or TRBV12-4 and TRBJ1-6; D is unresolved. CDR3 length: 13 residues. CDR3 in amino acids: CASRPMTGSPHHF. The CDR3 nucleotides read TGTGCCAGCAGGCCCATGACGGGATCACCCCACCACTTT.

Only a few counts were recorded for this clonotype. The CDR3 sequence: CASSPRVSYEQYF. The CDR3, as DNA: TGTGCCAGCTCACCAAGGGTCAGTTACGAGCAGTACTTC. The J gene is TRBJ2-7, the V gene TRBV18; no clear D gene. The CDR3 has 13 residues. The germline V and J ends were trimmed by 2 bases and 4 bases, with 9 bases remaining between them. Germline V CDR1 and CDR2: KGHSH, LQKENI.

The V gene is TRBV12-3 or TRBV12-4, the J gene TRBJ2-5, with 15 nucleotides matching TRBD2. CDR3 size: 16 residues. The J segment lost 5 bases and the V segment lost 6 bases, leaving 7 bases of the junction unmatched. The CDR3 protein is CASSQRGTSGGETQYF. Here the CDR3 DNA reads TGTGCCAGCAGCCAACGAGGGACTAGCGGGGGGGAGACCCAGTACTTC.

This clonotype was picked up one time. It may be a read error: a sequence one base away is much more abundant. The V call is TRBV30, the J call TRBJ2-5; D tentatively fits TRBD1 or TRBD2 (5 bases each). This CDR3 is built from 13 residues. Germline lookup yields CDR1 GTSNPN and CDR2 SVGIG (reference sequence). V was pared by 4 bases and J by 5 bases, with 14 bases between. The CDR3 region has the DNA TGTGCCTGGAACCGGGGCAGGTTCGAGACCCAGTACTTC. Its protein product is CAWNRGRFETQYF.

The table lists this clonotype with a few counts. V and J are TRBV12-3 or TRBV12-4 and TRBJ1-5; D is undetermined. The CDR3 consists of 15 residues. The germline V and J ends were trimmed by 4 bases and 1 base, with 11 bases remaining between them. CDR3 DNA: TGTGCCAGCAGTTCATTTAGTTCGAGCAATCAGCCCCAGCATTTT. Encoded protein: CASSSFSSSNQPQHF.

V gene TRBV6-1 combines with J gene TRBJ2-1; 7 bases map to TRBD1. The CDR3 is 13 residues long. V lost 6 bases, J lost 12 bases, and 11 bases stayed unmatched. Germline assignment: CDR1 MNHNS and CDR2 SASEGT. CDR3 bases: TGTGCCAGCAGACCGACAGGGCTAGTTGGGCAGTTCTTC. Its translation: CASRPTGLVGQFF.

The CDR3 sequence is CASINLRKPQHF. In DNA form, the CDR3 reads TGTGCCAGTATTAACCTCCGAAAGCCCCAGCATTTT. The chain has TRBV19 and TRBJ1-5; D is ambiguous. The germline V gene has CDR1 LNHDA and CDR2 SQIVND (reference sequence). The CDR3 runs 12 residues. Trimming took off 7 bases at V and 8 bases at J, with 12 bases between the two ends.

Only one count was recorded for this clonotype. The chain recombines TRBV20-1 with TRBJ1-5, with D maybe TRBD1 (6 bases). V dropped 1 base and J dropped 5 bases, with 9 bases sitting between them. CDR1 is DFQATT and CDR2 is SNEGSKA in the germline V gene (reference sequence). This CDR3 spans 13 amino acids. CDR3 protein: CSARVGAYQPQHF. The CDR3 DNA reads TGCAGTGCTAGAGTGGGGGCTTATCAGCCCCAGCATTTT.

This clonotype was detected only a few times. The chain is built from TRBV6-1 and TRBJ2-5, with D possibly being TRBD1 (5 bases). The CDR3 length is 13 residues. Germline V gives CDR1 MNHNS, CDR2 SASEGT. Trimming removed 1 base from V and 5 bases from J, with 8 bases in between. Written as DNA, the CDR3 is TGTGCCAGCAGTGAAGGGGGCTGGGAGACCCAGTACTTC. Encoded protein: CASSEGGWETQYF.

This chain links TRBV5-5 with TRBJ1-2; weak D call: TRBD1 (5 bases). V was cut by 4 bases and J by 5 bases, with 9 bases left in between. Germline CDR1 and CDR2: SGHKS and YYEKEE (reference sequence). The CDR3 contains 12 residues. CDR3 loop: CASSEDTYGYTF. CDR3 bases: TGTGCCAGCAGCGAGGACACGTATGGCTACACCTTC.